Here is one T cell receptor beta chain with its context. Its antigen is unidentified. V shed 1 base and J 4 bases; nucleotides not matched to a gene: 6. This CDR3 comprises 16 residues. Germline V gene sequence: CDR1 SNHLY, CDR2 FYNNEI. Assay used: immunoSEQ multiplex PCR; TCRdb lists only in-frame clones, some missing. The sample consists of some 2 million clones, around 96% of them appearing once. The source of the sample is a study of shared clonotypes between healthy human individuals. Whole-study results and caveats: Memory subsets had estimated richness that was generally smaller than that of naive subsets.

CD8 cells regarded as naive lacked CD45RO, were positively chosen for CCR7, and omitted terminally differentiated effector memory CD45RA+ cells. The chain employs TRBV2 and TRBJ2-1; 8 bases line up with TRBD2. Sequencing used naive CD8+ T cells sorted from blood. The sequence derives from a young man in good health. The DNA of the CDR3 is TGTGCCAGCAGTGAAGGCTGGAGCGGGAGTTACAATGAGCAGTTCTTC. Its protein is CASSEGWSGSYNEQFF.